This T cell receptor (beta chain) appears in the sequencing data of a study of T cell responses to AZD1222 COVID-19 vaccine. In germline, CDR1 is GTSNPN, CDR2 SVGIG (reference sequence). Trimming cost V 5 bases and J 6 bases, with 16 bases left between them. This CDR3 region has 14 residues. The method was immunoSEQ multiplex PCR; TCRdb's version includes in-frame clones alone and lacks a portion of them. The profile covers tens of thousands of clones, with around nine tenths appearing a single time and 4% to 5.5% taken by the ten largest. The chain carries TRBV30 and TRBJ2-2; the D gene is possibly TRBD2 (6 bases). The source of this sequence is an adult in good health. The sample here was peripheral blood, taken on day 0 of MenACWY control vaccination. For the CDR3, the DNA is TGTGCCTGGTCCCCGGGACTTCAGGCCGGGGAGCTGTTTTTT. Residues: CAWSPGLQAGELFF.